This is a list of T cell receptor beta chains from one sample in a study of blood T cell repertoires in COVID-19. Profiled with immunoSEQ multiplex PCR; TCRdb holds only in-frame clones, not every one. This sample has 150,000 to 200,000 clones, with under 80% found just once. The sample consisted of PBMCs or T cells enriched from blood (not recorded which). The receptors originated from a woman in her 50s with acute COVID-19. Each CDR3 is given without its conserved first and last residue. Clone size is stated in some rows and not others, as once, few, many or a class when expanded.

>TRBV10-1|.|TRBJ2-5|13
ASSESTGGIKTQY
>TRBV19|.|TRBJ2-1|13
ATHDGGVSYNEQF
>TRBV27|.|TRBJ2-1|14
ASSPSSGGSYNEQF
>TRBV6-5|.|TRBJ1-2|13
ASSRAARGNYGYT
>TRBV7-9|.|TRBJ1-1|12
ASSLTGRNTEAF
>TRBV29-1|.|TRBJ2-1|13
SVSRRGSGGHEQF
>TRBV28|.|TRBJ1-6|10
ASGGASSPLH
>TRBV6-5|.|TRBJ1-1|13
ASSRDGSMNTEAF
>TRBV6-2/TRBV6-3|.|TRBJ1-6|13
ASSYLQDSASPLH
>TRBV27|.|TRBJ1-5|13
ASSQITGGTQPQH
>TRBV7-2|.|TRBJ2-2|13
ASNNLAGGPGELF
>TRBV6-1|few|TRBJ1-2|13
ASSETGGRNYGYT
>TRBV29-1|.|TRBJ2-1|9
SARGNNEQF
>TRBV11-2|.|TRBJ2-1|11
ASSLDLAYEQF
>TRBV4-1|.|TRBJ1-3|16
ASSQGSPRGISGNTIY
>TRBV11-3|.|TRBJ2-1|11
ASSPYRNNEQF
>TRBV19|.|TRBJ1-3|11
ATGQEAGNTIY
>TRBV4-2|once|TRBJ1-2|13
ASSQDPGDGYGYT
>TRBV6-2/TRBV6-3|.|TRBJ1-3|13
ASRYRGRSGNTIY
>TRBV24-1|.|TRBJ2-3|15
ATSPSVGGLITDTQY
>TRBV3-1/TRBV3-2|.|TRBJ1-4|13
ASSQALGQGGKLF
>TRBV29-1|many|TRBJ1-1|11
SVEVPGQARAF
>TRBV30|few|TRBJ1-5|12
AWSVLAAHQPQH
>TRBV7-2|.|TRBJ2-3|13
ASSRSGVSTDTQY
>TRBV28|once|TRBJ1-6|13
ASSPPDSANSPLH